This T cell receptor (beta chain) was captured by sequencing in a study of T-cell memory formation after mild COVID-19. CDR3 length: 15 residues. Trimming cost V 8 bases and J 1 base, with 17 bases left between them. Germline V gene sequence: CDR1 SGHVS, CDR2 FQNEAQ. One entry per CDR3 protein results from TCRdb running MiXCR on the 5' RACE reads. The repertoire consists of some 130,000 distinct CDR3 sequences, with over 15% occurring once and the leading ten covering roughly 5.2%. The chain recombines TRBV7-8 with TRBJ1-1; D remains unclear. The sequencing input was PBMCs or a T cell subset sorted from them (not recorded which). This sequence originates from a man in his late teens or twenties who had mild COVID-19 (a few samples of this study predate the infection). Cell type and time point are not known. CDR3 in amino acids: CASSPTVQTNTEAFF. CDR3 DNA sequence: TGTGCCAGCTCGCCTACGGTACAAACGAACACTGAAGCTTTCTTT.